This T cell receptor beta chain was observed in a study of cytomegalovirus exposure and HLA in healthy donors. Findings and caveats of the study: There were a few CMV-associated chains whose specificity for CMV antigens was confirmed in vitro. It was reported that TCR beta sequences correctly inferred the HLA-A and HLA-B alleles for most subjects. Data from an earlier analysis indicated that most TCR beta V segments were productive either about 87% or about 30% of the time.

Comments on this clone: Its antigen is not known.

Primers for the PCR totalled 60 Vbeta and 13 Jbeta. Here immunoSEQ multiplex PCR was the method, and the copy in TCRdb shows in-frame clones only, minus some. The sample carries about 79,000 clones, 65% to 75% recorded once. Sequencing was done on a sample of PBMCs. This TCR came from a man aged 35 to 55 in good health and CMV-seropositive.

The CDR3 DNA is TGCGCCAGCAGCTTGGGGAGTTCCAGCTACGAGCAGTACTTC. Its translation is CASSLGSSSYEQYF. The J gene is TRBJ2-7, the V gene TRBV5-1; D remains unclear. Germline V gene sequence: CDR1 SGHRS, CDR2 YFSETQ. CDR3 length equals 14 residues. V was cut by 0 bases and J by 3 bases, with 10 bases left in between.